The T cell receptor (beta chain) described here comes from a study of identical twins. Using its own MiXCR run on the 5' RACE reads, TCRdb lists one record per CDR3 protein. The top ten hold 7% to 9.5% of the sample, which has roughly 250,000 distinct CDR3 sequences, more than 12% seen once. This CDR3 has 13 amino acids. The V end was cut by 5 bases, the J end by 2 bases, with 10 bases between. At least ten counts were recorded for this clonotype. This chain connects TRBV12-3 or TRBV12-4 to TRBJ2-7, with D perhaps assigned TRBD1 or TRBD2 (5 bases each). The origin of this receptor is a woman in her late teens or twenties in good health. The sample was memory (CD45RO+) T cells sorted from blood. CDR3 nucleotides: TGTGCCAGCAGTCCCGGGGCAACCTACGAGCAGTACTTC. Translating it yields CASSPGATYEQYF.